This T cell receptor (beta chain) was captured in a study of cytomegalovirus exposure and HLA in healthy donors. This clone was picked up a small number of times. This table comes from immunoSEQ multiplex PCR, and its TCRdb copy is limited to in-frame clones, with some not included. The table includes more than 80,000 clones, 88% detected once. V shed 0 bases and J 7 bases; nucleotides not matched to a gene: 7. Germline assignment: CDR1 LGHNA and CDR2 YSLEER. The CDR3 is 16 residues long. The chain carries TRBV4-3 and TRBJ1-2, with TRBD1 matching 11 bases. This clonotype was obtained from a woman younger than 30 in good health and CMV-seropositive. Sequenced: PBMCs. The CDR3 DNA reads as TGCGCCAGCAGCCAAGATTTGGACAGGGGGCTAACTGGCTACACCTTC. Amino acids: CASSQDLDRGLTGYTF.